The TCR beta chain described here comes from a study of CD8 T cells in ankylosing spondylitis. General observations from the study: Significantly higher representation of disease-linked clones was reported for matched ankylosing spondylitis synovial fluid. Blood from ankylosing spondylitis patients appeared to carry a characteristic roughly 8-variant TCR beta motif.

For this clonotype: No antigen is known for it.

The CDR3 extends over 16 amino acids. Germline V lookup: CDR1 DFQATT, CDR2 SNEGSKA (reference sequence). The V and J ends lost 6 bases and 8 bases, in that order; junction bases with no gene match: 16. MiXCR, applied by TCRdb to the 5' RACE reads, yields one record per CDR3 protein. The sample contains around 130,000 distinct CDR3 sequences, 7% to 10% of which appear only once. The TCR comes from a male donor with ankylosing spondylitis or in good health (not recorded which). The specimen sequenced was blood, either unsorted or a sorted T cell fraction (not recorded which). The V gene is TRBV20-1, the J gene TRBJ2-2; 9 nucleotides line up with TRBD2. For the CDR3, the DNA is TGCAGTGCACGGACTAGCGAGAAGTCCATTATGGGGGAGCTGTTTTTT. It encodes CSARTSEKSIMGELFF.